This T cell receptor beta chain is drawn from a study of CD8 T cells in ankylosing spondylitis. The CDR3 consists of 16 residues. With V trimmed by 0 bases and J by 7 bases, 5 bases remained unmatched. Looked up from germline, CDR1 is SGDLS and CDR2 is YYNGEE. This clonotype was recorded once. TCRdb re-called the 5' RACE reads with MiXCR, one entry per CDR3 protein. The data contain 7,500 to 10,000 distinct CDR3 sequences, 5% to 7.5% of them singletons. The sequenced sample was blood, either unsorted or a sorted T cell fraction (not recorded which). The rearrangement joins TRBV9 to TRBJ2-1; 12 positions agree with TRBD2. This sequence was found in a female donor with ankylosing spondylitis or in good health (not recorded which). Written as DNA, the CDR3 is TGTGCCAGCAGCGTAGATCTAGCGGGAGGGGTTAATGAGCAGTTCTTC. This codes for CASSVDLAGGVNEQFF.